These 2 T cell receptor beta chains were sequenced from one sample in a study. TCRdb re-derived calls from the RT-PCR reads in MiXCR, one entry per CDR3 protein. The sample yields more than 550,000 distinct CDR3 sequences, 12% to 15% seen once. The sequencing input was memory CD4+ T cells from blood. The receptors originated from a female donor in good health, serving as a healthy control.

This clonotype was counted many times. CDR3 amino acids: CASSAAGQGYNEQFF. The CDR3 bases are TGTGCCAGCAGCGCCGCGGGACAGGGCTACAATGAGCAGTTCTTC. The chain has TRBV9 and TRBJ2-1; 9 bases fit TRBD1. The CDR3 runs 15 residues. Per the germline V gene, CDR1 is SGDLS and CDR2 is YYNGEE. V lost 3 bases to trimming and J lost 3 bases; unmatched junction nucleotides: 4.

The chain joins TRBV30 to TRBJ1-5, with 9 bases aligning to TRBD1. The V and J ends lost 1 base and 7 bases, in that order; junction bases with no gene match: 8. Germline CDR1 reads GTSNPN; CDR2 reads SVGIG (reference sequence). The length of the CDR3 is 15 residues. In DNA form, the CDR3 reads TGTGCCTGGAGTGGGACAGGGGCAGGGGGACAGCCCCAGCATTTT. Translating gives CAWSGTGAGGQPQHF.